These T cell receptor beta chains were read from a single sample in a study of cytomegalovirus exposure and HLA in healthy donors. Libraries were prepared by immunoSEQ multiplex PCR; TCRdb keeps only in-frame clonotypes and omits some of them. Of around 150,000 clones in the sample, roughly 77% were seen once. Material: PBMCs. These receptors were collected from a man aged 18 to 30 in good health and CMV-seropositive. Each CDR3 is given without its conserved first and last residue.

v_call: TRBV10-3
j_call: TRBJ1-1
cdr3_aa: AISEAGQGLEAF

v_call: TRBV15
j_call: TRBJ2-2
cdr3_aa: ATSRRTGITGELF

v_call: TRBV6-1
j_call: TRBJ1-1
cdr3_aa: AARQEYEAF

v_call: TRBV19
j_call: TRBJ1-5
cdr3_aa: ASSIRDNNQPQH

v_call: TRBV7-7
j_call: TRBJ1-5
cdr3_aa: ASSLNGQGGNQPQH

v_call: TRBV6-5
j_call: TRBJ2-2
cdr3_aa: ASRPTGGNTGELF

v_call: TRBV19
j_call: TRBJ1-2
cdr3_aa: ASKDGTHYGYT

v_call: TRBV2
j_call: TRBJ2-1
cdr3_aa: ASTLLAGGGNEQF

v_call: TRBV28
j_call: TRBJ1-2
cdr3_aa: RTGNGYT

v_call: TRBV27
j_call: TRBJ2-1
cdr3_aa: ASSGLAGASSYNEQF

v_call: TRBV18
j_call: TRBJ2-7
cdr3_aa: ASSPDSAGEQY

v_call: TRBV9
j_call: TRBJ2-5
cdr3_aa: ASSVGSGTVAETQY

v_call: TRBV5-1
j_call: TRBJ2-7
cdr3_aa: ASSSRTSGRGFEQY

v_call: TRBV28
j_call: TRBJ2-3
cdr3_aa: ASVDLAGSDTQY

v_call: TRBV28
j_call: TRBJ2-6
cdr3_aa: ASSFARHGHLRANVLT

v_call: TRBV7-3
j_call: TRBJ2-3
cdr3_aa: ASSSAGGETDTQY

v_call: TRBV5-5
j_call: TRBJ1-1
cdr3_aa: ASSLAGRGDLEAF

v_call: TRBV5-1
j_call: TRBJ1-2
cdr3_aa: ASSLAGVGGGYT

v_call: TRBV7-9
j_call: TRBJ2-7
cdr3_aa: ASSLGSGSLEQY

v_call: TRBV5-1
j_call: NA
cdr3_aa: ASSLGQSNTYEQY

v_call: TRBV6-4
j_call: TRBJ1-2
cdr3_aa: ASRVRQGRYYGYT

v_call: TRBV2
j_call: TRBJ1-1
cdr3_aa: ASLNRKRAF

v_call: TRBV18
j_call: TRBJ1-1
cdr3_aa: ASSFDMNTEAF

v_call: TRBV30
j_call: TRBJ2-7
cdr3_aa: AWSPPRGVESYEQY

v_call: TRBV7-2
j_call: TRBJ2-1
cdr3_aa: ASSLGLAGVNEQF

v_call: TRBV30
j_call: TRBJ2-7
cdr3_aa: AWARDRGHEQY

v_call: TRBV10-2
j_call: TRBJ2-5
cdr3_aa: ASSVTGGTETQY

v_call: TRBV27
j_call: TRBJ2-5
cdr3_aa: ASSSQQVQETQY

v_call: TRBV11-1
j_call: TRBJ2-7
cdr3_aa: ASSLAGAKLY

v_call: TRBV7-9
j_call: TRBJ1-4
cdr3_aa: ASSRISSEKLF

v_call: TRBV14
j_call: TRBJ2-7
cdr3_aa: ASGLAGSYEQY

v_call: TRBV27
j_call: TRBJ2-5
cdr3_aa: ASSFIRLGAGEQY

v_call: TRBV19
j_call: TRBJ2-3
cdr3_aa: ASRGRATDTQY

v_call: TRBV9
j_call: TRBJ1-1
cdr3_aa: ASSGEGRGGTEAF

v_call: TRBV5-1
j_call: NA
cdr3_aa: ASSGRDYSYEQY

v_call: TRBV29-1
j_call: TRBJ2-5
cdr3_aa: SLRGGVSGRAGVETQY

v_call: TRBV5-1
j_call: TRBJ1-3
cdr3_aa: ASSSGTASLGPGNTIY

v_call: TRBV9
j_call: TRBJ1-1
cdr3_aa: ASSLTGGDTEAF

v_call: TRBV29-1
j_call: TRBJ1-2
cdr3_aa: SASQGNYGYT

v_call: TRBV9
j_call: TRBJ2-2
cdr3_aa: ASSVLPYTGELF

v_call: TRBV15
j_call: TRBJ2-3
cdr3_aa: ATSRDWGADTQY

v_call: TRBV27
j_call: TRBJ2-7
cdr3_aa: ASSPSLAGGYEQY

v_call: TRBV13
j_call: TRBJ2-3
cdr3_aa: ASSGGVAGDTQY

v_call: TRBV18
j_call: TRBJ2-7
cdr3_aa: ASSPPLGAGGSSYEQY

v_call: TRBV4-1
j_call: TRBJ2-1
cdr3_aa: ASSQDPTSGRKGEQF